This T cell receptor (beta chain) was recorded in a study of blood T cell repertoires in COVID-19. Study as a whole: The United States, Italy and Spain provided the acute and convalescent COVID-19 samples. From T cells, B-cell-depleted T cells, or PBMCs came the material, which was cDNA or gDNA.

Authors' analysis steps: Scientists estimated how many nucleated cells there were by amplifying reference gene primers. Produced via immunoSEQ multiplex PCR; TCRdb's table is partial and in-frame only. From that table come the V and J calls and clone size; the DNA was used to work out D and trimming. The data hold nearly 110,000 clones, with about three quarters observed a single time. Germline V gene sequence: CDR1 SGHTA, CDR2 FQGNSA. V was clipped by 0 bases and J by 2 bases, with 8 bases between them. This CDR3 spans 14 amino acids. The specimen sequenced was peripheral blood. The rearrangement joins TRBV7-2 to TRBJ2-7; no definite D call. The TCR sequence derives from a man aged 70-80 years with acute or convalescent COVID-19. This chain's CDR3 is CASSLALPPYEQYF. The CDR3 DNA reads as TGTGCCAGCAGCTTAGCCCTCCCTCCCTACGAGCAGTACTTC.